The rows below give T cell receptor beta chains drawn from one sample of a study of T cell changes during pregnancy in multiple sclerosis. Profiled with immunoSEQ multiplex PCR; TCRdb holds only in-frame clones, not every one. The table has roughly 55,000 clones, around 92% seen once. Here the sequenced sample was CD4+ T cells from peripheral blood mononuclear cells, taken after pregnancy. The receptors shown here come from a female donor in good health, enrolled as a control in a pregnancy study. CDR3s include the opening cysteine and the closing phenylalanine or tryptophan. The D gene is left open where the match is weak. A clone size is listed for some rows: how often the clone was seen (once, few, many), or a class if it is expanded.

V gene	D gene	J gene	CDR3 length	clone size	CDR3 DNA	CDR3 protein
TRBV27	TRBD1	TRBJ2-7	15	.	TGTGCCAGCAGCCCTCGGGGACAGGGTTCCAACGAGCAGTACTTC	CASSPRGQGSNEQYF
TRBV27	TRBD1	TRBJ1-4	15	.	TGTGCCAGCAGCCCTGGACAGGCCGGGGGTGAAAAACTGTTTTTT	CASSPGQAGGEKLFF
TRBV21-1	.	TRBJ1-1	11	.	TGTGCCAGCAAAGGGGGCGTTGAAGCTTTCTTT	CASKGGVEAFF
TRBV30	.	TRBJ1-5	13	.	TGTGCCTGGAGCCCAGGGGAGAATCAGCCCCAGCATTTT	CAWSPGENQPQHF
TRBV6-4	.	TRBJ2-1	13	.	TGTGCCAGCAGTGACTCAAGGGGGAATGAGCAGTTCTTC	CASSDSRGNEQFF
TRBV7-3	.	TRBJ1-6	14	.	TGTGCCAGCAGCTTTAGTAACGTCAATTCACCCCTCCACTTT	CASSFSNVNSPLHF
TRBV5-4	TRBD2	TRBJ2-7	15	.	TGTGCCAGCAGCTCTTCCGCTAGCGGGCTATACGAGCAGTACTTC	CASSSSASGLYEQYF
TRBV7-2	TRBD2	TRBJ2-5	17	.	TGTGCCAGCAGCTTAGGGGGTCTAGCGGGGGGACAAGAGACCCAGTACTTC	CASSLGGLAGGQETQYF
TRBV5-6	.	TRBJ1-1	12	.	TGTGCCAGCAGCCGATGGGAGACTGAAGCTTTCTTT	CASSRWETEAFF
TRBV19	.	TRBJ1-5	14	.	TGTGCCAGTACCATTGGGCAGGGTAATCAGCCCCAGCATTTT	CASTIGQGNQPQHF
TRBV7-8	.	TRBJ1-5	16	once	TGTGCCAGCAGCACCCGGGGGGGAAGGGAGGGCCAGCCCCAGCATTTT	CASSTRGGREGQPQHF
TRBV29-1	.	TRBJ2-2	14	.	TGCAGCGTTTCCCCAACCACGGGTACCGGGGAGCTGTTTTTT	CSVSPTTGTGELFF
TRBV19	TRBD1	TRBJ1-4	13	.	TGTGCCGCCCAGGGGGCGCGGGGAGACAAACTGTTTTTT	CAAQGARGDKLFF
TRBV5-4	.	TRBJ1-4	15	.	TGTGCCAGCAGCTTCCAGGGGAGAAGCAATGAAAAACTGTTTTTT	CASSFQGRSNEKLFF